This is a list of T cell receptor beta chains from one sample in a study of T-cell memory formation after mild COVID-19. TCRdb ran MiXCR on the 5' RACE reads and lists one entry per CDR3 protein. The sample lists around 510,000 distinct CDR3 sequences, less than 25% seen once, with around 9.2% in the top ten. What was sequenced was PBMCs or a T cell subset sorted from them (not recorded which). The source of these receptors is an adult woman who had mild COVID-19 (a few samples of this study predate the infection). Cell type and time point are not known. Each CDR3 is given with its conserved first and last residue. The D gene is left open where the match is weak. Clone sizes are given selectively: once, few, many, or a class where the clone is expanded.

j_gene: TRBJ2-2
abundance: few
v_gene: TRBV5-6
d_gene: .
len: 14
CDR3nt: TGTGCCAGCAGCTTGGTTGACAACACCGGGGAGCTGTTTTTT
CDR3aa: CASSLVDNTGELFF

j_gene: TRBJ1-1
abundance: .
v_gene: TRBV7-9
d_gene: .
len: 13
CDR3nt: TGTGCCAGCAGCCTTACAGGGATCTCTGAAGCTTTCTTT
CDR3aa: CASSLTGISEAFF

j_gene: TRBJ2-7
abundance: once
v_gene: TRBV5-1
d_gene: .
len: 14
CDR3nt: TGCGCCAGCAGCTCCCCAGGCAGGCCCTACGAGCAGTACTTC
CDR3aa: CASSSPGRPYEQYF

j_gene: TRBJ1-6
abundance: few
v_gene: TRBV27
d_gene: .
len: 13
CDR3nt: TGTGCCAGCAGTTTAGCATTCTATTCACCCCTCCACTTT
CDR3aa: CASSLAFYSPLHF

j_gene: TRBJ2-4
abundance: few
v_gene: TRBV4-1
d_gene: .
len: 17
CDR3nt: TGCGCCAGCAGCCAAGTGGTGGGTGTTAGGGATTGGAACATTCAGTACTTC
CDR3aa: CASSQVVGVRDWNIQYF

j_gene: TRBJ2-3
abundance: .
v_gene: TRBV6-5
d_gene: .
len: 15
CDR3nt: TGTGCCAGCAGTTACTCGTCTTTCAACGGGGATACGCAGTATTTT
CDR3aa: CASSYSSFNGDTQYF

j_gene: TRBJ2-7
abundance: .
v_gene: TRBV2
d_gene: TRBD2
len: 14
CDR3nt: TGTGCCAGCAGCGGACTAGCGCAAAGCTACGAGCAGTACTTC
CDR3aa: CASSGLAQSYEQYF

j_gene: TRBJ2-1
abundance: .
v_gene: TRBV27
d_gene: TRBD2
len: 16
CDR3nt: TGTGCCAGCAGTCCCTCGGGACTAGCGGGAATAAATGAGCAGTTCTTC
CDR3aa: CASSPSGLAGINEQFF

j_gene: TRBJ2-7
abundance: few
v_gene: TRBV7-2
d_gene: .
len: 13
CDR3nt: TGTGCCAGCAGCTTTACCCCCGGGTACGAGCAGTACTTC
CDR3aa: CASSFTPGYEQYF

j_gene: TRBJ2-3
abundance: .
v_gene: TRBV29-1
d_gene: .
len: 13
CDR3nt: TGCAGCGTTGAAGATTGGGTTAGAGATACGCAGTATTTT
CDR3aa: CSVEDWVRDTQYF

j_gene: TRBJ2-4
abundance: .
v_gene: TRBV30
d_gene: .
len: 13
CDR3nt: TGTGCCTGGAGTCAGGGAGCCAAAAACATTCAGTACTTC
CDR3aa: CAWSQGAKNIQYF

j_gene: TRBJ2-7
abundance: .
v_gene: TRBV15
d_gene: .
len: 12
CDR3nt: TGTGCCACCAGCAACAGGGACTACGAGCAGTACTTC
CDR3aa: CATSNRDYEQYF

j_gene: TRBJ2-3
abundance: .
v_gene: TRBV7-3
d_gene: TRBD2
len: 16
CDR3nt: TGTGCCAGCAGCTTAAGGGGGAGGGCCCCCACAGATACGCAGTATTTT
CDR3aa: CASSLRGRAPTDTQYF

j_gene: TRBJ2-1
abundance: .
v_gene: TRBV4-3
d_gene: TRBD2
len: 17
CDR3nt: TGCGCCAGCAGCCAAGAGCGGAGACTAGCGGGAATAGATGAGCAGTTCTTC
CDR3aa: CASSQERRLAGIDEQFF

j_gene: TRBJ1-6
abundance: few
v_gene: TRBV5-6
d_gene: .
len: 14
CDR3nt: TGTGCCAGCAGCTTTGGGCGGACGTGGGTGGCCCTCCACTTT
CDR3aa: CASSFGRTWVALHF

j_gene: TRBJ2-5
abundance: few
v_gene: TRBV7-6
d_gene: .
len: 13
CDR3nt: TGTGCCAGCAGCTTAGTTGAGGGGCAGACCCAGTACTTC
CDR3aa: CASSLVEGQTQYF

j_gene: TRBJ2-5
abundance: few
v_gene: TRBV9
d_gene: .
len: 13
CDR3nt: TGTGCCAGCAGCGTGCGGCCGGACGAGACCCAGTACTTC
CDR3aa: CASSVRPDETQYF

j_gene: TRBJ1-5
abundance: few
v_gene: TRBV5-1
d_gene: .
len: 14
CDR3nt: TGCGCCAGCAGCCCGCGAGGGGAGGAACAGCCCCAGCATTTT
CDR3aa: CASSPRGEEQPQHF

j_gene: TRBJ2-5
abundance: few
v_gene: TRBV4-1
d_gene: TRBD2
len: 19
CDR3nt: TGCGCCAGCAGCCAAGTCTTCGGTGGCCTGGGGGGGGTACAAGAGACCCAGTACTTC
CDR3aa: CASSQVFGGLGGVQETQYF

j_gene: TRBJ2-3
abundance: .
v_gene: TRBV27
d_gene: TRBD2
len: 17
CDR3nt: TGTGCCAGCAGTTTATTCCCAGCGGGGTCTTCCACAGATACGCAGTATTTT
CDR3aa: CASSLFPAGSSTDTQYF

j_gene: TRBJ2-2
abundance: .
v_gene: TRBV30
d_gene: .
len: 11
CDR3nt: TGTGCCTGGATGACCGGTCCAGGGGCGTTTTTT
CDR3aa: CAWMTGPGAFF

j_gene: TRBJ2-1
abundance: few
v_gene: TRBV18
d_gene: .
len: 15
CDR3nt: TGTGCCAGCTCACCTCTAAAATCCTCCTACAATGAGCAGTTCTTC
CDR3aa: CASSPLKSSYNEQFF